This T cell receptor (beta chain) was sequenced in a study of lymphopenia after photon versus proton radiotherapy. CDR1 MGHRA and CDR2 YSYEKL come from the germline V gene. CDR3 length: 14 residues. V was shortened by 1 base and J by 4 bases, with 11 bases between the two germline ends. Here immunoSEQ multiplex PCR was the method, and the copy in TCRdb shows in-frame clones only, minus some. The table lists approximately 150,000 clones, around 85% of them singletons. The study's findings and limits: Only patients who died were analyzed for survival; proton advantage is unproven. In patients who died, overall survival fell as post-nadir TCR diversity dropped more. Relative stability marked proton patients; photon patients lost diversity and naive cells.

A note on this clone: Antigen unknown.

The V gene is TRBV4-1, the J gene TRBJ2-7; the D gene is possibly TRBD2 (6 bases). The origin of this receptor is a man in his fifties or sixties with gastric cancer. Source: peripheral blood, taken from a patient treated with photon-based radiotherapy. The CDR3 region has the DNA TGCGCCAGCAGCCAAGGGGGGAGGCCATACGAGCAGTACTTC. Translation gives CASSQGGRPYEQYF.